This T cell receptor (beta chain) was captured in a study of blood T cell repertoires in COVID-19. Study as a whole: The samples span acute and convalescent COVID-19 from the United States, Italy and Spain. PBMCs, B-cell-depleted T cells, or T cells provided the cDNA or gDNA that made up the material.

The CDR3 is 15 amino acids. Germline values: CDR1 LNHDA, CDR2 SQIVND (reference sequence). The trim removed 5 bases at V and 4 bases at J, leaving 7 bases unmatched. Per the authors' pipeline: For nucleated cells, counts were estimated from reference gene primer amplification. TCRdb's table, derived via immunoSEQ multiplex PCR, lists solely in-frame clones and lacks some. D and trimming were read from the DNA, whereas the V and J calls and clone size are those reported in that table. The sample has around 160,000 clones; 80% to 85% are singletons. V gene TRBV19 combines with J gene TRBJ1-2, with TRBD1 matching over 10 bases. This receptor was identified in a human donor in a cohort sampled during active COVID-19. Sequenced sample: peripheral blood. CDR3 sequence: CASSARDRGLYGYTF. The CDR3 bases are TGTGCCAGTAGTGCCCGGGACAGGGGCCTCTATGGCTACACCTTC.